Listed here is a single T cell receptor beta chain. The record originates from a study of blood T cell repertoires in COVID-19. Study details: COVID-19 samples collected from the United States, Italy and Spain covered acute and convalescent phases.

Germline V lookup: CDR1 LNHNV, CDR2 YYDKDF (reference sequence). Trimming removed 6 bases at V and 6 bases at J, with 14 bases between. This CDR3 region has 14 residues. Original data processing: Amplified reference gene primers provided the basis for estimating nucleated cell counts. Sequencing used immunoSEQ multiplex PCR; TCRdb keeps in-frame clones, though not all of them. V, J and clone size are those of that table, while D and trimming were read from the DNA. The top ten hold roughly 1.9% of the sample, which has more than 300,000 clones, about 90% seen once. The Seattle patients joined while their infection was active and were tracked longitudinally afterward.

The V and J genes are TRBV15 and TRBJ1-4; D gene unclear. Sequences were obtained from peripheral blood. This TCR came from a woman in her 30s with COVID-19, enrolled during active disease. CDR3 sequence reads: CATRLRGGDEKLFF. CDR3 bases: TGTGCCACCAGGCTACGGGGTGGGGATGAAAAACTGTTTTTT.